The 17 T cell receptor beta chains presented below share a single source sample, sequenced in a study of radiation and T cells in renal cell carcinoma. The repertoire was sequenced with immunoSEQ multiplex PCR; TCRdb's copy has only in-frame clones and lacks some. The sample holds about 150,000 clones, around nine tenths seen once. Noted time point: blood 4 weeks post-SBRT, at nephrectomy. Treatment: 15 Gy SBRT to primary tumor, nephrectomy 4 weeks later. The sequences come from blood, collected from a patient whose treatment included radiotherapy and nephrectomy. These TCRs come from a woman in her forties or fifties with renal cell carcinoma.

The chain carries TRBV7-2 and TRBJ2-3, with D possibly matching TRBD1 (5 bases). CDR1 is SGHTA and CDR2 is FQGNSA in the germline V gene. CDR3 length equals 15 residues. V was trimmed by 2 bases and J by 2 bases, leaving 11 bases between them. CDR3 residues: CASSLRGGSTDTQYF. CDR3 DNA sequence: TGTGCCAGCAGCTTAAGGGGCGGTTCCACAGATACGCAGTATTTT.

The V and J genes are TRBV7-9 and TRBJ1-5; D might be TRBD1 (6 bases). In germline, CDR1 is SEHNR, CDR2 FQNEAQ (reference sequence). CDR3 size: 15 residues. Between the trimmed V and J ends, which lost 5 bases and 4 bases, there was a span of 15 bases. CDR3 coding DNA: TGTGCCAGCAGCACTGGACAGCCGTCTAATCAGCCCCAGCATTTT. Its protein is CASSTGQPSNQPQHF.

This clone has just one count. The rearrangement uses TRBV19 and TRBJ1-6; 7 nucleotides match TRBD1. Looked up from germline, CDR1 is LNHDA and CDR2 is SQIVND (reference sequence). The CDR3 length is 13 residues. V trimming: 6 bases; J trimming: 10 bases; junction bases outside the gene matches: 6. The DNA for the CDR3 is TGTGCCAGTAGGTCGACAGGGAGCTCACCCCTCCACTTT. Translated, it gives CASRSTGSSPLHF.

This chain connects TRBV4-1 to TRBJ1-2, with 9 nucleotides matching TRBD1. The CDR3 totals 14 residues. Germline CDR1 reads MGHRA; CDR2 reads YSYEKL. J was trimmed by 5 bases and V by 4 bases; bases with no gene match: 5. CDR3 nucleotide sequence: TGCGCCAGCAGCCGCCGGACAGGGGAGTATGGCTACACCTTC. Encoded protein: CASSRRTGEYGYTF.

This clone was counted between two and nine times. In DNA form, the CDR3 reads TGTGCCAGTTCGACACAGGGGCGAGGGAACACTGAAGCTTTCTTT. It specifies CASSTQGRGNTEAFF. The chain links TRBV19 to TRBJ1-1, with 7 nucleotides matching TRBD1. V shed 8 bases, J shed 1 base, and the junction held 10 bases outside the gene matches. The germline V gene has CDR1 LNHDA and CDR2 SQIVND (reference sequence). This CDR3 has 15 residues.

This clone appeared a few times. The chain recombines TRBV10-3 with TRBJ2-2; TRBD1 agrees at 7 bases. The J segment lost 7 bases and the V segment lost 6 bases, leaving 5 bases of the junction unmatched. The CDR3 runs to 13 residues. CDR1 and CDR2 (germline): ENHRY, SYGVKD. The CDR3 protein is CAISQGDSGELFF. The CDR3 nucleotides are TGTGCCATCAGCCAAGGGGACAGCGGGGAGCTGTTTTTT.

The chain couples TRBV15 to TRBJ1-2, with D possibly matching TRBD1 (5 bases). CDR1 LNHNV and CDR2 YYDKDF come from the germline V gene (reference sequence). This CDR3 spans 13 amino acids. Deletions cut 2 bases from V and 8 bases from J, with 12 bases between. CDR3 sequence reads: CATSRPQESGYTF. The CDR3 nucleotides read TGTGCCACCAGCAGACCACAGGAGTCGGGCTACACCTTC.

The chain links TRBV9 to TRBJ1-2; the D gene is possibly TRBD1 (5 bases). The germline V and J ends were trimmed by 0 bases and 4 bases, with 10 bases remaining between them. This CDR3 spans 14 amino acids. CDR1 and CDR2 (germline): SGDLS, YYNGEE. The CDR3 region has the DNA TGTGCCAGCAGCGTAGCGGGGGGAAGCTATGGCTACACCTTC. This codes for CASSVAGGSYGYTF.

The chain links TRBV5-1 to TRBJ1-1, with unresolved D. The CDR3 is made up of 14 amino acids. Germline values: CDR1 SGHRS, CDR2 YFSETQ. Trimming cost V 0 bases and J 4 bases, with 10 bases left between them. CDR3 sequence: CASSLEEGGTEAFF. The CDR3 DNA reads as TGCGCCAGCAGCTTGGAGGAGGGAGGCACTGAAGCTTTCTTT.

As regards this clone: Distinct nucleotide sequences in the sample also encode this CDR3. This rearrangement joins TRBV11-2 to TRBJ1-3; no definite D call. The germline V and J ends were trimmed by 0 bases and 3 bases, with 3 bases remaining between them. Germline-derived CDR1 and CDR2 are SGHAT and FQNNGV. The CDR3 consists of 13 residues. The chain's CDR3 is CASSLDLGNTIYF. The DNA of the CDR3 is TGTGCCAGCAGCTTAGATCTTGGAAACACCATATATTTT.

The CDR3 loop is CASSGLMDRTTNTGELFF. The CDR3 nucleotides read TGTGCCAGCTCAGGTCTCATGGACAGGACAACGAACACCGGGGAGCTGTTTTTT. The genes are TRBV18 and TRBJ2-2; 7 nucleotides match TRBD1. The CDR3 is 18 residues long. Germline CDR1 and CDR2: KGHSH and LQKENI. Trimming at V came to 5 bases and at J to 0 bases, leaving 12 bases not matched to a gene.

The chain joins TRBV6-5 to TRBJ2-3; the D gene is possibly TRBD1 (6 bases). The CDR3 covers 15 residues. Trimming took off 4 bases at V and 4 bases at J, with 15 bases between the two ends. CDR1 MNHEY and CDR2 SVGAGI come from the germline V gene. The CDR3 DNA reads TGTGCCAGCAGTTCAGGGGCGATTGGTTCAGATACGCAGTATTTT. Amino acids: CASSSGAIGSDTQYF.

For the CDR3, the DNA is TGTGCCAGCGCGGGGGCTAGTGCAGGCAACTATGGCTACACCTTC. Translated, it gives CASAGASAGNYGYTF. The rearrangement joins TRBV28 to TRBJ1-2; D is perhaps TRBD1 (6 bases). There are 15 residues in the CDR3. Germline loops: CDR1 MDHEN, CDR2 SYDVKM. Trimming took off 8 bases at V and 2 bases at J, with 18 bases between the two ends.

CDR3 in amino acids: CASSSIGDTEAFF. The CDR3 nucleotides are TGTGCCAGCAGCTCCATAGGGGACACTGAAGCTTTCTTT. This chain uses TRBV7-2 with TRBJ1-1, with TRBD1 as a possible D gene (5 bases). With 4 bases removed from V and 3 bases from J, the gap between germline ends came to 9 bases. From germline, CDR1 is SGHTA and CDR2 FQGNSA. This CDR3 is 13 amino acids long.

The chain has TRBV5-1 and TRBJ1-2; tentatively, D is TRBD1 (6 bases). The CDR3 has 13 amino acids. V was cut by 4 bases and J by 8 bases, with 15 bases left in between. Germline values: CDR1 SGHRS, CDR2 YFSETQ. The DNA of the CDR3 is TGCGCCAGCAGCCCCACAGGGAATCAGGGCTACACCTTC. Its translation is CASSPTGNQGYTF.

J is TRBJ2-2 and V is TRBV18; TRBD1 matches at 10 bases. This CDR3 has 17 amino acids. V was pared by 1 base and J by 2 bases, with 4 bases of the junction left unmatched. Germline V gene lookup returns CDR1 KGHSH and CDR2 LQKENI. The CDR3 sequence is CASSPRTGGLNTGELFF. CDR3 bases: TGTGCCAGCTCACCACGGACAGGGGGTCTTAACACCGGGGAGCTGTTTTTT.

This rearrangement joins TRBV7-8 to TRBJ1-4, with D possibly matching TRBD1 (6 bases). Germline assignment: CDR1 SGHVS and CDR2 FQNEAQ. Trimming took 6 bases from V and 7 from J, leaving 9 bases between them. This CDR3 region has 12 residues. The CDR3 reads CASRTGSEKLFF. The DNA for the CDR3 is TGTGCCAGCAGAACAGGGAGTGAAAAACTGTTTTTT.